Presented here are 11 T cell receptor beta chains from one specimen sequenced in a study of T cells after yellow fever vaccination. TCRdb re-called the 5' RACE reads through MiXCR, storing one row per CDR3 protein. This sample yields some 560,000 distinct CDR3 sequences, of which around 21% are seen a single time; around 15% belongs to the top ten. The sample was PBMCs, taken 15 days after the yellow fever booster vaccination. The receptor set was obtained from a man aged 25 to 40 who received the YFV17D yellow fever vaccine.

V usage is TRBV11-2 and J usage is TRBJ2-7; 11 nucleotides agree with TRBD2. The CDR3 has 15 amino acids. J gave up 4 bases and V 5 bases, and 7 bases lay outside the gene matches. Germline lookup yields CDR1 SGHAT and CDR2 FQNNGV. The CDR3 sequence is CASSPLAGGFYEQYF. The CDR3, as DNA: TGTGCCAGCAGCCCATTAGCGGGAGGGTTTTACGAGCAGTACTTC.

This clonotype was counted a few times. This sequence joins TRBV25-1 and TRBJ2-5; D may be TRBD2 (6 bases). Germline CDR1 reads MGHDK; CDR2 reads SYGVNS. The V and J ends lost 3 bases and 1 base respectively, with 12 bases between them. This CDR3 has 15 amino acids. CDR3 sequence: CASSEGERAQETQYF. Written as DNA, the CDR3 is TGTGCCAGCAGTGAGGGGGAGCGGGCCCAAGAGACCCAGTACTTC.

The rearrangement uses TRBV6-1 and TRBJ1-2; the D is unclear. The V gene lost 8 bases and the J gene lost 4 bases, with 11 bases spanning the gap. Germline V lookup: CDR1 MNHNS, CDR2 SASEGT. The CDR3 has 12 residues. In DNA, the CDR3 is TGTGCCAGCGGTTTTACAGTCTATGGCTACACCTTC. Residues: CASGFTVYGYTF.

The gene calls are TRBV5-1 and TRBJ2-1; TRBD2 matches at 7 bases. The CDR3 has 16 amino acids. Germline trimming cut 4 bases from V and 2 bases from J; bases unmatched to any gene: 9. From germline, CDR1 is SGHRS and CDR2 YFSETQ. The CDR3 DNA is TGCGCCAGCAGCACCCGGACTAGTCGGGCCTACAATGAGCAGTTCTTC. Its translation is CASSTRTSRAYNEQFF.

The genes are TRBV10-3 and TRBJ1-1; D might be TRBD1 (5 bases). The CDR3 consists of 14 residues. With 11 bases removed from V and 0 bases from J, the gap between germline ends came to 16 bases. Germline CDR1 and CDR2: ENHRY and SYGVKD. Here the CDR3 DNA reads TGTGCCGTGATGGGGGGAGGCATGAACACTGAAGCTTTCTTT. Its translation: CAVMGGGMNTEAFF.

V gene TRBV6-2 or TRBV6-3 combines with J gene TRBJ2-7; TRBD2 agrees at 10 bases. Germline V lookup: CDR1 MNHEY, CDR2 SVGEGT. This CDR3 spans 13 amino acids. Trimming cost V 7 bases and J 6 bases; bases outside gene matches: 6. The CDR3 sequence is CASTLAGVTEQYF. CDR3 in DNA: TGTGCCAGCACTCTAGCGGGAGTAACCGAGCAGTACTTC.

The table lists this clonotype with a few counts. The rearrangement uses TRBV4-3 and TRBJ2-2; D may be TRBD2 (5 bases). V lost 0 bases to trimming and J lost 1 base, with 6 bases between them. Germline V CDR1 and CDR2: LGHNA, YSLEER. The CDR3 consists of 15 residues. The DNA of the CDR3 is TGCGCCAGCAGCCAAGAGGCGGGGAACACCGGGGAGCTGTTTTTT. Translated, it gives CASSQEAGNTGELFF.

This CDR3 is CASSSRRGGNNEQFF. Here the CDR3 DNA reads TGTGCCAGCAGCTCAAGGAGGGGAGGAAACAATGAGCAGTTCTTC. The rearrangement joins TRBV12-3 or TRBV12-4 to TRBJ2-1; D is possibly TRBD2 (6 bases). The CDR3 consists of 15 residues. V shed 6 bases and J shed 5 bases, with 17 bases lying between them.

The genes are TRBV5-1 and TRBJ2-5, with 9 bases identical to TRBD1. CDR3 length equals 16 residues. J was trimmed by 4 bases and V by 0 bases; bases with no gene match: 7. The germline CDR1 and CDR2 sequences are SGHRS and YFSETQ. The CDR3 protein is CASSLAPGTGRETQYF. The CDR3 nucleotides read TGCGCCAGCAGCTTGGCACCCGGGACAGGGCGAGAGACCCAGTACTTC.

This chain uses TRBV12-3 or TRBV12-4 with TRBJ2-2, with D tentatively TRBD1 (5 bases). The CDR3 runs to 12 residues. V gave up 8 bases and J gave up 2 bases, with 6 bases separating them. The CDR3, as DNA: TGTGCCAGCGACAGCAACACCGGGGAGCTGTTTTTT. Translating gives CASDSNTGELFF.

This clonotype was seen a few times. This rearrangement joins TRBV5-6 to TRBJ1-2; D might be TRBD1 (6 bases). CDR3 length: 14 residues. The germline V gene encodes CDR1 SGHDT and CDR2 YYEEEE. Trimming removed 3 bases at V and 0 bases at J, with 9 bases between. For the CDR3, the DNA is TGTGCCAGCAGCTCAGGGGATTCTAACTATGGCTACACCTTC. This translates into CASSSGDSNYGYTF.